The next 8 T cell receptor beta chains were all read from a single sample in a study of blood T cells in healthy people across ages (dated by TCRdb to the mid-2010s). Library method: 5' RACE. Sequencing relied on an Illumina HiSeq 2500. The second PCR ran for about 6 to 12 cycles and used a J-beta primer mix along with a sample-barcoded 5' primer. The raw public data were reprocessed by TCRdb itself: fastp quality trimming at Q25, MiXCR clonotype calling, in-frame beta chains only. Rows with a matching CDR3 protein are joined into one entry that keeps the most common DNA and genes. Present in this sample are 900,000 to 950,000 distinct CDR3 sequences, roughly 28% of which were seen just once. 10% of the sample is held by the ten biggest clonotypes. These data also featured in a second study, about T cells of mothers and their children.

The sample was blood. The receptors originated from a woman aged 40 to 50 in good health.

The table lists this clonotype with many counts. The chain uses TRBV12-3 or TRBV12-4 and TRBJ2-7; D is ambiguous. The CDR3 extends over 12 amino acids. V lost 3 bases and J 4 bases, leaving 7 bases between the germline ends. The DNA of the CDR3 is TGTGCCAGCAGTTTGTTAGTATACGAGCAGTACTTC. Translating it yields CASSLLVYEQYF.

The chain joins TRBV20-1 to TRBJ2-3, with D maybe TRBD2 (7 bases). Germline V CDR1 and CDR2: DFQATT, SNEGSKA (reference sequence). Trimming left V 4 bases short and J 6 bases short, with 14 bases between. The CDR3 is 13 amino acids. The CDR3 DNA reads as TGCAGTGCTAAGGGGGAGGGCGGGGATACGCAGTATTTT. Its translation is CSAKGEGGDTQYF.

As for this clonotype: A much larger clonotype is one base distant, so this may be a read error. J is TRBJ2-7 and V is TRBV3-1; D remains ambiguous. The germline V gene has CDR1 LGHDT and CDR2 YNNKEL (reference sequence). This CDR3 contains 16 residues. V lost 3 bases and J 3 bases, leaving 18 bases between the germline ends. The CDR3 spells CASSQAGAGMDYEQYF. Here the CDR3 DNA reads TGTGCCAGCAGCCAGGCAGGCGCCGGTATGGACTACGAGCAGTACTTC.

This clonotype was picked up many times. The chain is built from TRBV6-1 and TRBJ2-5, with D possibly matching TRBD2 (5 bases). Trimming removed 6 bases from V and 9 bases from J, with 23 bases in between. The CDR3 contains 15 residues. Germline V gene lookup returns CDR1 MNHNS and CDR2 SASEGT. Here the CDR3 reads CASSEPGSNRWSQYF. The CDR3 coding sequence is TGTGCCAGCAGCGAGCCGGGATCCAACCGGTGGTCCCAGTACTTC.

This chain uses TRBV29-1 with TRBJ2-1; the D gene is possibly TRBD1 (5 bases). CDR3 length: 17 amino acids. Germline V gene data show CDR1 as SQVTM and CDR2 as ANQGSEA. V lost 6 bases to trimming and J lost 8 bases, with 29 bases between them. The CDR3 DNA sequence: TGCAGCGTCCCTGAAAGCCACACTCAGCCCAGGGTAGATGAGCAGTTCTTC. Translating it yields CSVPESHTQPRVDEQFF.

Only a few counts were recorded for this clonotype. The J gene is TRBJ1-1, the V gene TRBV9, with D unresolved. This CDR3 has 15 residues. CDR1 SGDLS and CDR2 YYNGEE come from the germline V gene. Trimming took off 2 bases at V and 1 base at J, with 12 bases between the two ends. DNA of the CDR3: TGTGCCAGCAGCGTCGGGAGGGTCTCGAACACTGAAGCTTTCTTT. This translates into CASSVGRVSNTEAFF.

The chain uses TRBV24-1 and TRBJ1-5, with unresolved D. This CDR3 region has 13 residues. Between the trimmed V and J ends, which lost 4 bases and 3 bases, there was a span of 6 bases. Germline V gives CDR1 KGHDR, CDR2 SFDVKD. This chain's CDR3 is CATSDTVNQPQHF. CDR3 nucleotides: TGTGCCACCAGTGACACAGTCAATCAGCCCCAGCATTTT.

This clonotype was counted ten times or more. The chain links TRBV10-3 to TRBJ2-5; D may be TRBD1 (5 bases). CDR1 and CDR2 (germline): ENHRY, SYGVKD. The CDR3 covers 13 residues. The V gene lost 11 bases and the J gene lost 6 bases, with 19 bases spanning the gap. CDR3 bases: TGTGCCTCCGCCATCGACAGACAGCAGACCCAGTACTTC. It translates to CASAIDRQQTQYF.